This T cell receptor beta chain was obtained from a study of tumor-infiltrating lymphocytes in oesophageal squamous cell carcinoma. The germline V gene has CDR1 SGHRS and CDR2 YFSETQ. The ends lost 5 bases at V and 6 bases at J; junction bases unmatched: 11. This CDR3 is built from 15 residues. This clonotype was observed many times. Each CDR3 protein gets one entry after TCRdb re-called the PCR reads with MiXCR. The sample lists 15,000 to 20,000 distinct CDR3 sequences, about 40% seen once, with roughly 37% in the top ten. This receptor was identified in a female donor with esophageal squamous cell carcinoma. The material sequenced was blood. The V gene is TRBV5-1, the J gene TRBJ2-1; TRBD2 aligns across 7 bases. For the CDR3, the DNA is TGCGCCAGCAGTTTCCTGAGGAGCGGGGCCAATGAGCAGTTCTTC. Encoded protein: CASSFLRSGANEQFF.